The rows below give T cell receptor beta chains drawn from one sample of a study of cytomegalovirus exposure and HLA in healthy donors. Assay: immunoSEQ multiplex PCR; the TCRdb copy retains only in-frame clones and omits some. The table includes some 240,000 clones, 86% detected once. Sequenced material: PBMCs. The source is a woman aged 30 to 39 in good health and CMV-seropositive. Both conserved end residues are part of each CDR3. Fields, in order: D gene, J gene, V gene, CDR3 protein. A D gene is named only where the DNA matches it firmly.

. TRBJ2-5 TRBV5-1 CASSLVGAETQYF
. TRBJ1-1 TRBV15 CATSMGLTTEAFF
TRBD1 TRBJ1-5 TRBV7-8 CASSPWTGGFGNQPQHF
. TRBJ2-1 TRBV11-1 CASSSRVGGNEQFF
TRBD2 TRBJ2-7 TRBV19 CASSDGLAGISYEQYF
. TRBJ2-7 TRBV6-6 CASSSTGKQYF
TRBD2 TRBJ2-3 TRBV18 CASSLMTSGSEGSTDTQYF
. TRBJ1-4 TRBV1 CTSSQDCGQTNEKLFF
TRBD1 TRBJ2-3 TRBV10-3 CAIRPGQDTDTQYF
. TRBJ2-1 TRBV7-8 CASRDPQGSSYNEQFF
TRBD1 TRBJ2-7 TRBV11-3 CASTGQGAYEQYF
. TRBJ2-2 TRBV10-3 CAISELGGAGGELFF
TRBD1 TRBJ1-3 TRBV18 CASSPGTGPGNTIYF
. TRBJ2-7 TRBV7-9 CASSLRSYEQYF
. TRBJ1-1 TRBV5-1 CASSLVGGIAEAFF
TRBD2 TRBJ2-1 TRBV27 CASSLTRTSDSEQFF
. TRBJ2-1 TRBV14 CASSARAPGEQFF
. TRBJ1-4 TRBV5-1 CASSLWSDNNEKLFF
. TRBJ1-3 TRBV5-4 CASSWGGSSGNTIYF
TRBD1 TRBJ2-5 TRBV9 CASSPHRGQETQYF
TRBD1 TRBJ1-4 TRBV27 CASSDRTGRSTNEKLFF
TRBD2 TRBJ2-1 TRBV27 CASSLGGSWNEQFF
. TRBJ2-3 TRBV7-8 CASSLVGRGDTQYF
TRBD2 TRBJ2-7 TRBV4-1 CASSLELAGVGRNEQYF
. TRBJ1-2 TRBV4-1 CASSQEPRGNYGYTF
TRBD2 TRBJ2-1 TRBV19 CASSILAGGPGNEQFF
TRBD1 TRBJ2-2 TRBV11-2 CASSRWVGQGSYTGELFF
TRBD2 TRBJ2-5 TRBV27 CASSLSPALAGREFETQYF
. TRBJ1-1 TRBV10-3 CAISEAGRTEAFF
. TRBJ2-7 TRBV27 CASSQGSGVEQYF
TRBD1 TRBJ2-3 TRBV19 CASRDRGRGDTQYF
TRBD1 TRBJ2-7 TRBV6-6 CASSYSTGYEQYF
TRBD2 TRBJ2-3 TRBV4-1 CASSLYPASGDTDTQYF
. TRBJ1-4 TRBV5-1 CASATGTPNEKLFF
. TRBJ2-3 TRBV18 CASSPSGLTDTQYF